This T cell receptor beta chain was identified during a study of shared clonotypes between healthy human individuals. Produced via immunoSEQ multiplex PCR; TCRdb's table is partial and in-frame only. In the table there are about 2 million clones, about 95% of which are singletons. Only CD45RO-negative cells positively selected for CCR7 counted as naive CD8 cells, so terminally differentiated effector memory CD45RA+ cells were excluded. This sequence was found in a young man in good health. Sequencing was carried out using naive CD8+ T cells sorted from blood.

In nucleotides, the CDR3 is TGTGCCAGCAGCTTAACCGACTTGACAGATACGCAGTATTTT. As protein: CASSLTDLTDTQYF. The V call is TRBV5-6, the J call TRBJ2-3; D ambiguous. This CDR3 has 14 amino acids. Germline V CDR1 and CDR2: SGHDT, YYEEEE. V was cut by 2 bases and J by 3 bases, with 10 bases left in between.